This T cell receptor (beta chain) is from a study of T cells in localized non-small cell lung cancer (dated by TCRdb to between 2020 and 2021). About the full investigation: T cell repertoires of about 240 early-stage NSCLC patients were analyzed, with tumors being compared against uninvolved tumor-adjacent lungs. A mean age of around 66 years was recorded for the NSCLC patients, of whom 129 were male and 100 to 110 were female. The cohort was made up of roughly 250 treatment-naive NSCLC patients whose localized lung tumors had been resected. Here is what the overall study found, with its caveats: Uninvolved tumor-adjacent lung showed the highest T cell clonality, higher than tumor, which suggests more focused antigenic responses in the uninvolved tumor-adjacent lung. Higher blood T cell density associated with longer overall survival, while higher adjacent-lung clonality associated with shorter survival. Because the study design was exploratory, TCR variables were selected using unadjusted p-values without false-discovery rate correction. Of the top 100 tumor clones, a median of approximately 60 were detected in paired uninvolved adjacent lung; roughly 26 were also among that lung's top 100. Because multi-region tumor sequencing was not performed, intratumor heterogeneity could not be ruled out.

The immunoSEQ Assay was used to sequence TCR beta CDR3 regions from DNA. Processing in the source paper ran as follows. To compute T cell density, TCR beta template counts were normalized to usable DNA, which was estimated by amplifying housekeeping genes. Richness was estimated with the preseqR package, extrapolating to 400,000 templates for PBMC samples and 120,000 templates for tissue samples. Clonality was taken to be one minus Pielou's evenness. Differential abundance testing on productive amino-acid clonotypes, with a minimum total count of 5 and an alpha of 0.1, was used to identify tissue-enriched TCRs. The Jaccard Index and the Morisita Overlap Index were used to measure how much the repertoires overlapped between compartments. TCR beta CDR3s were clustered by GLIPH together with public tetramer-defined viral CDR3s, and at least three viral sequences plus V-gene enrichment were required for viral motifs. TCRdb provides this immuneACCESS table in a form limited to in-frame rearrangements. Some clones are lacking; in checked studies, under half of them reflect an unresolved V gene, and why the rest are absent is not known. The V and J calls and clone size are taken from that table; D and trimming were inferred from the DNA. The sample has under 45,000 clones on record, roughly 84% of them singletons. The ten largest clonotypes hold approximately 8.6% of the sample.

In regard to this clone: Its specific antigen is unknown. Qualities for individual bases were not recorded, and no much larger clone is one base off.

At diagnosis, peripheral blood, uninvolved tumor-adjacent lung and tumor were collected and stored as a combination of fresh-frozen and FFPE material. For TCR repertoire profiling, blood samples were analyzed as peripheral blood mononuclear cells. The CDR3 contains 16 residues, cysteine and phenylalanine counted. Here the CDR3 DNA is all that survives: 48 bases in frame from base 1. Per the germline V gene, SGHDT is the CDR1 and YYEEEE is the CDR2. Cut back by 0 bases and 1 base, the V and J ends lie 13 bases apart. The clonotype originates from a man aged 35-69 years with stage II lung adenocarcinoma. The receptor chain draws on TRBV5-6 and TRBJ1-1, with the D gene uncertain. The material was PBMCs, obtained before any cancer treatment. The CDR3 region has the sequence CASSLANGWGNTEAFF. The base sequence is TGTGCCAGCAGCTTGGCCAATGGGTGGGGGAACACTGAAGCTTTCTTT.